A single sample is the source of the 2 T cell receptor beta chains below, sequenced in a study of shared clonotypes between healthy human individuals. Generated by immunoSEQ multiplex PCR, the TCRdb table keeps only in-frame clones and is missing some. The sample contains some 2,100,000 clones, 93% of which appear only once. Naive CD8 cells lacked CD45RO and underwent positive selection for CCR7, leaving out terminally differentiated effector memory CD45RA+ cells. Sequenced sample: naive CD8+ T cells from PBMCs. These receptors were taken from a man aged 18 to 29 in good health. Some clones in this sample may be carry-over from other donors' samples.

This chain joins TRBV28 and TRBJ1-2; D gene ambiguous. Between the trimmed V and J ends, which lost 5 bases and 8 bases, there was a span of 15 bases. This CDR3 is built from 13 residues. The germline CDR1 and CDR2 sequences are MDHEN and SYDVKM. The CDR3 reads CASSNDISRGYTF. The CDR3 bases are TGTGCCAGCAGTAACGACATATCAAGGGGCTACACCTTC.

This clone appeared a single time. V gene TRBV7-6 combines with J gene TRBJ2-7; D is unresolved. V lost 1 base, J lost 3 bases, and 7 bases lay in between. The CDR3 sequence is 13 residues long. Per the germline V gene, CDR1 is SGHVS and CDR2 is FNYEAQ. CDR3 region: CASSLDLGYEQYF. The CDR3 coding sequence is TGTGCCAGCAGCTTAGATTTGGGCTACGAGCAGTACTTC.